This entry lists 18 T cell receptor beta chains sequenced from one sample in a study of T cells in women clearing cervical HPV infection. The method was immunoSEQ multiplex PCR; TCRdb's version includes in-frame clones alone and lacks a portion of them. Listed are over 30,000 clones; 6.8% falls within the top ten. Sequencing was done on a sample of blood buffy coat. The receptors shown here come from a woman between 18 and 69 years old with a cervical HPV16 infection that either progressed to CIN3+ or cleared (not recorded which).

With regard to this clone: The CDR3 is cut off 3 residues early in the read; its end comes from the germline J gene. The V and J genes are TRBV2 and TRBJ2-3; 13 positions agree with TRBD2. Germline lookup yields CDR1 SNHLY and CDR2 FYNNEI. The length of the CDR3 is 16 residues. V lost 5 bases, J lost 5 bases, and 7 bases stayed unmatched. Here the CDR3 reads CASSPMGLAGIDTQYF. The CDR3 DNA, read in part, is TGTGCCAGCAGTCCCATGGGACTAGCGGGGATAGATACG. The full variable domain, in which reference TRBV2 and TRBJ2-3 provide the parts outside the CDR3, is EPEVTQTPSHQVTQMGQEVILRCVPISNHLYFYWYRQILGQKVEFLVSFYNNEISEKSEIFDDQFSVERPDGSNFTLKIRSTKLEDSAMYFCASSPMGLAGIDTQYFGPGTRLTVL.

Notes on this clone: The read halts 3 residues ahead of the CDR3 end, with the missing end drawn from the germline J gene. J is TRBJ2-5 and V is TRBV20-1; TRBD2 is a possible D gene (6 bases). V gave up 1 base and J gave up 5 bases, with 14 bases separating them. Germline CDR1 and CDR2: DFQATT and SNEGSKA (reference sequence). The CDR3 is 14 residues long. CDR3 residues: CSARGLVVAETQYF. The sequenced part of the CDR3 DNA is TGCAGTGCTAGAGGACTAGTGGTCGCGGAGACC.

Comment on this clone: Sequencing ends 3 residues short of the CDR3 end; the germline J gene provides the rest. This chain connects TRBV7-9 to TRBJ1-2, with 8 bases fitting TRBD1. The CDR3 has 14 amino acids. Germline V gene data show CDR1 as SEHNR and CDR2 as FQNEAQ (reference sequence). CDR3 bases read: TGTGCCAGCAGCTTAGGGCAGGGGGCGCGGGGC. Translation gives CASSLGQGARG. The entire CDR3 protein is CASSLGQGARGYTF.

Concerning this clone itself: Read sequence stops 3 residues before the CDR3 end, and the germline J gene provides the missing end. The chain recombines TRBV20-1 with TRBJ1-5, with unresolved D. V gave up 4 bases and J gave up 0 bases, with 10 bases separating them. CDR3 length: 14 residues. Germline V gives CDR1 DFQATT, CDR2 SNEGSKA (reference sequence). The DNA read from the CDR3 is TGCAGTGCTACGACAACGGATAGCAATCAGCCC. This codes for CSATTTDSNQP. The CDR3 in full is CSATTTDSNQPQHF.

A remark on this clone: The DNA ends 3 residues before the CDR3 does, and the rest of the CDR3 is filled in from the germline J gene. This chain connects TRBV12-3 or TRBV12-4 to TRBJ2-3; D is unresolved. Deletions cut 8 bases from V and 4 bases from J, with 13 bases between. The CDR3 is 13 amino acids. The CDR3 loop reads CASSLDLADTQYF. CDR3 bases read: TGTGCCAGCTCCCTTGATTTAGCAGATACG.

Note on this clone: The read terminates 3 residues before the CDR3 end, so the remaining end is supplied by the germline J gene. This sequence joins TRBV5-1 and TRBJ2-7; 9 bases fit TRBD1. Germline lookup yields CDR1 SGHRS and CDR2 YFSETQ. There are 18 residues in the CDR3. Trimming removed 0 bases from V and 2 bases from J; junction bases left unmatched: 12. CDR3 residues: CASSLDRGPNPVTYEQYF. Partial CDR3 DNA: TGCGCCAGCAGCTTGGACAGGGGGCCAAACCCGGTTACCTACGAG.

In the case of this clone: Sequencing ends 3 residues short of the CDR3 end; the germline J gene provides the rest. The rearrangement uses TRBV7-9 and TRBJ1-2; D unresolved. Germline CDR1 SEHNR, CDR2 FQNEAQ (reference sequence). The CDR3 spans 12 residues. The ends were cut back, 3 bases at V and 6 bases at J, with 8 bases in the middle. The covered CDR3 bases are TGTGCCAGCAGCTTTGGGCCAGATGGC. The encoded protein is CASSFGPDG. The full CDR3 protein reads CASSFGPDGYTF. Full variable domain (missing parts from reference TRBV7-9 and TRBJ1-2): DTGVSQNPRHKITKRGQNVTFRCDPISEHNRLYWYRQTLGQGPEFLTYFQNEAQLEKSRLLSDRFSAERPKGSFSTLEIQRTEQGDSAMYLCASSFGPDGYTFGSGTRLTVV.

Notes on this clone: The read finishes 3 residues shy of the CDR3 end, and the germline J gene is used to complete it. V usage is TRBV20-1 and J usage is TRBJ2-1; the match to TRBD2 covers 9 bases. With V trimmed by 6 bases and J by 5 bases, 8 bases remained unmatched. In germline, CDR1 is DFQATT, CDR2 SNEGSKA (reference sequence). The CDR3 runs 14 residues. The CDR3 bases that were read are TGCAGTGCCAAGGGACTAGCTACAAACAATGAG. Protein: CSAKGLATNNE. The CDR3, in full, reads CSAKGLATNNEQFF.

About this clone itself: The missing CDR3 end, 3 residues past where the read stops, is filled in from the germline J gene. The chain couples TRBV19 to TRBJ1-6; 10 positions match TRBD1. Germline V gene sequence: CDR1 LNHDA, CDR2 SQIVND (reference sequence). After removal of 3 bases from V and 7 bases from J, the junction contained 3 bases not matched to a gene. The CDR3 totals 15 residues. CDR3 DNA, as far as it was read: TGTGCCAGTAGTATGGGGACAGGGGAGAATTCACCC. This gives the protein CASSMGTGENSP. The entire CDR3 sequence reads CASSMGTGENSPLHF.

Details on this clone: With the read ending 3 residues before the CDR3 end, the germline J gene is used to fill in that end. The rearrangement joins TRBV2 to TRBJ1-5; D gene unclear. Trimming took 8 bases from V and 1 from J, leaving 15 bases between them. Germline V gene lookup returns CDR1 SNHLY and CDR2 FYNNEI. The CDR3 consists of 15 residues. The CDR3 sequence is CASGYATRSNQPQHF. The sequenced CDR3 bases are TGTGCCAGCGGATACGCGACTCGCAGCAATCAGCCC.

This clone is labeled medium-sized (0.01 to 0.1%) based on frequency. With the read ending 3 residues before the CDR3 end, the germline J gene is used to fill in that end. J is TRBJ2-1 and V is TRBV7-3; the D gene is possibly TRBD2 (5 bases). V lost 5 bases and J lost 0, with 11 bases in between. Germline V lookup: CDR1 SGHTA, CDR2 FQGTGA. CDR3 length: 15 amino acids. CDR3 amino acids: CASSLGVSSYNEQFF. Partial CDR3 DNA: TGTGCCAGCAGCCTCGGGGTAAGCTCCTACAATGAG. Drawing the rest from reference TRBV7-3 and TRBJ2-1, the complete variable domain is GAGVSQTPSNKVTEKGKYVELRCDPISGHTALYWYRQSLGQGPEFLIYFQGTGAADDSGLPNDRFFAVRPEGSVSTLKIQRTERGDSAVYLCASSLGVSSYNEQFFGPGTRLTVL.

About this clone: The read comes to an end 3 residues before the CDR3 does, leaving the germline J gene to fill in the end. The chain couples TRBV9 to TRBJ1-2, with no clear D. This CDR3 is built from 13 residues. Germline V gene sequence: CDR1 SGDLS, CDR2 YYNGEE. The chain's CDR3 is CASSPDGSSSYTF. Incomplete CDR3 DNA: TGTGCCAGCAGCCCCGACGGGTCTAGCAGC. The complete variable domain, with remaining parts taken from reference TRBV9 and TRBJ1-2, reads DSGVTQTPKHLITATGQRVTLRCSPRSGDLSVYWYQQSLDQGLQFLIQYYNGEERAKGNILERFSAQQFPDLHSELNLSSLELGDSALYFCASSPDGSSSYTFGSGTRLTVV.

Concerning this clone itself: The read ends 3 residues early relative to the CDR3; the germline J gene fills the gap. The rearrangement joins TRBV5-5 to TRBJ1-2; no firm D call. This CDR3 is built from 14 residues. Germline V gives CDR1 SGHKS, CDR2 YYEKEE (reference sequence). Trimming took 4 bases from V and 2 from J, leaving 12 bases between them. The part of the CDR3 DNA that was read is TGTGCCAGCAGCCCACTTTCCTTAAACTATGGC. It yields the protein CASSPLSLNYG. The whole CDR3 is CASSPLSLNYGYTF. The full variable domain, in which reference TRBV5-5 and TRBJ1-2 provide the parts outside the CDR3, is DAGVTQSPTHLIKTRGQQVTLRCSPISGHKSVSWYQQVLGQGPQFIFQYYEKEERGRGNFPDRFSARQFPNYSSELNVNALLLGDSALYLCASSPLSLNYGYTFGSGTRLTVV.

Concerning this clone: The read halts 3 residues ahead of the CDR3 end, with the missing end drawn from the germline J gene. The chain recombines TRBV19 with TRBJ2-4, with TRBD1 identical over 8 bases. The length of the CDR3 is 14 residues. Per germline, CDR1 LNHDA and CDR2 SQIVND (reference sequence). The CDR3 reads CASFTGQVNYGQYF. The CDR3 bases that were read are TGTGCCAGTTTCACGGGACAGGTGAACTATGGT.

Comment on this clone: The read ends 3 residues before the CDR3 terminus; that terminus is restored from the germline J gene. The V gene is TRBV19, the J gene TRBJ1-6, with a weak D call TRBD1 (6 bases). Germline V gene sequence: CDR1 LNHDA, CDR2 SQIVND (reference sequence). Trimming cost V 7 bases and J 8 bases, with 18 bases left between them. The CDR3 has 15 residues. CDR3 sequence: CASTQLGDIDSPLHF. CDR3 DNA, as far as it was read: TGTGCCAGTACCCAGTTAGGGGACATCGATTCACCC. The whole variable domain, filled in from reference TRBV19 and TRBJ1-6, reads DGGITQSPKYLFRKEGQNVTLSCEQNLNHDAMYWYRQDPGQGLRLIYYSQIVNDFQKGDIAEGYSVSREKKESFPLTVTSAQKNPTAFYLCASTQLGDIDSPLHFGNGTRLTVT.

This clone shows up as medium-sized by frequency. The CDR3 end lies 3 residues beyond the end of the read and is filled in from the germline J gene. The rearrangement joins TRBV29-1 to TRBJ1-2; 7 bases line up with TRBD1. The CDR3 sequence is 14 residues long. Germline V CDR1 and CDR2: SQVTM, ANQGSEA. J gave up 5 bases and V 6 bases, and 12 bases lay outside the gene matches. CDR3 in amino acids: CSVGPGDSNYGYTF. The part of the CDR3 DNA that was read is TGCAGCGTGGGGCCCGGGGACAGCAATTATGGC.

About this clone: The CDR3 extends 3 residues past the end of the read, so its final part is completed from the germline J gene. V is TRBV7-7 and J is TRBJ2-1; 10 nucleotides align to TRBD2. The CDR3 spans 18 residues. The junction had 10 bases not matched to a gene; V was cut back by 5 bases and J by 0 bases. Looked up from germline, CDR1 is SSHAT and CDR2 is FNYEAQ (reference sequence). Here the CDR3 reads CASSQGLAARSSYNEQFF. The CDR3 bases that were read are TGTGCCAGCAGCCAAGGACTAGCGGCAAGGAGCTCCTACAATGAG.

Note on this clone: The CDR3 end is not reached by the read, which stops 3 residues before it; the germline J gene fills it in. The chain recombines TRBV13 with TRBJ2-3; D perhaps matches TRBD1 (5 bases). The CDR3 extends over 16 amino acids. In germline, CDR1 is PRHDT, CDR2 FYEKMQ (reference sequence). V was pared by 0 bases and J by 4 bases, with 14 bases between. The part of the CDR3 DNA that was read is TGTGCCAGCAGCTTAGGCCGTCAAGGGGCCTCAGATACG. It codes for CASSLGRQGASDT. The complete CDR3 sequence is CASSLGRQGASDTQYF.